This entry is about one T cell receptor beta chain. Generated by immunoSEQ multiplex PCR, the TCRdb table keeps only in-frame clones and is missing some. In the table there are about 92,000 clones, roughly four fifths of which are singletons. This record comes from a study of control samples from healthy donors and cancer patients. The CDR3 loop spans 16 amino acids. V was pared by 3 bases and J by 3 bases, with 7 bases of the junction left unmatched. Germline V lookup: CDR1 SEHNR, CDR2 FQNEAQ (reference sequence). The rearrangement joins TRBV7-9 to TRBJ2-1; the match to TRBD1 covers 8 bases. Specimen: blood. The TCR sequence derives from a woman aged 55-69 years in good health. The CDR3 sequence is CASSFQGALVYNEQFF. The CDR3 DNA is TGTGCCAGCAGCTTCCAGGGGGCCCTAGTCTACAATGAGCAGTTCTTC. The full variable domain, its missing parts supplied by reference TRBV7-9 and TRBJ2-1, is DTGVSQNPRHKITKRGQNVTFRCDPISEHNRLYWYRQTLGQGPEFLTYFQNEAQLEKSRLLSDRFSAERPKGSFSTLEIQRTEQGDSAMYLCASSFQGALVYNEQFFGPGTRLTVL.